This TCR beta chain is drawn from a study of blood T cells in healthy people across ages. As concerns this clonotype: Its target is unknown.

CDR3 size: 16 residues. Primed by a sample-barcoded 5' primer and a J-beta primer mix, a second PCR proceeded for roughly 7 to 12 cycles. TCRdb re-derived calls from the 5' RACE reads in MiXCR, one entry per CDR3 protein. The repertoire holds 730,000 or so distinct CDR3 sequences, with approximately 40% as singletons. General observations from the study: It was held that the diversity estimates obtained from one million T cells were underestimates.

J is TRBJ2-5 and V is TRBV12-3 or TRBV12-4, with 10 bases fitting TRBD2. The closer fit of TRBJ2-7 to the DNA end suggests the J call may be wrong. This TCR derives from an elderly man in good health. The sequencing input was blood. CDR3 residues: CASSLGVAGGPYEQYF. CDR3 DNA sequence: TGTGCCAGCAGTTTAGGGGTAGCGGGAGGACCCTACGAGCAGTACTTC.